This entry describes one TCR beta chain. This sample stems from a study of blood T cells in healthy people across ages. From germline, CDR1 is MNHEY and CDR2 SVGAGI. The ends lost 0 bases at V and 9 bases at J; junction bases unmatched: 14. CDR3 length: 17 residues. A J-beta primer mix and a sample-barcoded 5' primer were used in a second PCR of roughly 7 to 12 cycles. Via MiXCR, TCRdb re-called the 5' RACE reads, giving one row per CDR3 protein. The data contain some 750,000 distinct CDR3 sequences, 20% to 25% of them singletons. The sequenced material came from blood. The TCR comes from a man between 65 and 85 years old in good health. V and J are TRBV6-5 and TRBJ1-2; 9 positions agree with TRBD1. The DNA of the CDR3 is TGTGCCAGCAGTTACTCGGGGAACAGGGGGCGGTTAAGAAGCTACACCTTC. This translates into CASSYSGNRGRLRSYTF.